This entry lists 9 T cell receptor beta chains sequenced from one sample in a study of T cell repertoires in cytomegalovirus infection. These receptors have no known antigen. In TCRdb, the reads were re-called with MiXCR into one record per CDR3 protein. Among roughly 990,000 distinct CDR3 sequences, roughly 31% were seen once, and the ten largest hold around 15%. The starting material was cultured CD8+ T cells from PBMCs, obtained from culture after CMV antigen stimulation. Receptors were obtained from a human donor in good health (CMV status not recorded). Some clones in this sample may be carry-over from other donors' samples.

This clonotype was seen a handful of times. The CDR3 spells CASTRTSGGEETQYF. CDR3 bases: TGTGCCAGCACCAGGACTAGCGGGGGGGAAGAGACCCAGTACTTC. The V and J genes are TRBV12-3 or TRBV12-4 and TRBJ2-5, with 15 bases that match TRBD2. The junction had 3 bases not matched to a gene; V was cut back by 7 bases and J by 3 bases. The CDR3 has 15 amino acids.

The chain is built from TRBV20-1 and TRBJ2-7; the D gene is possibly TRBD2 (6 bases). V lost 2 bases to trimming and J lost 1 base, with 12 bases between them. The CDR3 is 14 residues long. The germline gives CDR1 DFQATT, CDR2 SNEGSKA (reference sequence). CDR3 DNA sequence: TGCAGTGCTAGAAGGAGGGCGGAATCCTACGAGCAGTACTTC. This gives the protein CSARRRAESYEQYF.

The chain recombines TRBV7-6 with TRBJ1-3, with 9 bases matching TRBD1. The CDR3 loop spans 17 amino acids. CDR1 and CDR2 (germline): SGHVS, FNYEAQ. V lost 3 bases, J lost 2 bases, and 8 bases stayed unmatched. CDR3 coding DNA: TGTGCCAGCAGCTTTCCCCGGGACAGGGAGGCTGGAAACACCATATATTTT. It is translated as CASSFPRDREAGNTIYF. Filled out from reference TRBV7-6 and TRBJ1-3, the complete variable domain reads GAGVSQSPRYKVTKRGQDVALRCDPISGHVSLYWYRQALGQGPEFLTYFNYEAQQDKSGLPNDRFSAERPEGSISTLTIQRTEQRDSAMYRCASSFPRDREAGNTIYFGEGSWLTVV.

This clonotype was detected a few times. The chain uses TRBV6-1 and TRBJ1-3; D might be TRBD1 (5 bases). Germline CDR1 reads MNHNS; CDR2 reads SASEGT. The CDR3 length is 14 residues. Trimming removed 5 bases at V and 3 bases at J, with 11 bases between. This CDR3 reads CASSRWGYGNTIYF. The CDR3 DNA reads as TGTGCCAGCAGTCGTTGGGGGTATGGAAACACCATATATTTT.

CDR3: CASSQEDMIGGYTF. CDR3 coding DNA: TGCGCCAGCAGCCAAGAGGACATGATAGGGGGCTACACCTTC. The chain couples TRBV4-1 to TRBJ1-2; tentatively, D is TRBD1 (5 bases). The V and J ends lost 0 bases and 8 bases respectively, with 13 bases between them. Germline CDR1 and CDR2: MGHRA and YSYEKL. The CDR3 is made up of 14 amino acids.

With respect to this clonotype: Mismatch with germline at one junction end may stem from a read error. The genes are TRBV7-9 and TRBJ2-7; D not resolved. The CDR3 has 11 residues. Germline assignment: CDR1 SEHNR and CDR2 FQNEAQ (reference sequence). This CDR3 reads CASSYYYEQCF. The CDR3 DNA is TGTGCCAGCAGTTACTACTACGAGCAGTGCTTC.

The chain combines TRBV20-1 with TRBJ2-1; D might be TRBD1 or TRBD2, each matching 5 bases. The CDR3 spans 15 residues. V lost 3 bases and J 4 bases, leaving 16 bases between the germline ends. The germline V gene has CDR1 DFQATT and CDR2 SNEGSKA (reference sequence). The CDR3 region has the DNA TGCAGTGCTAGCGTCGGGGCGTCAGGTTACAATGAGCAGTTCTTC. It specifies CSASVGASGYNEQFF.

This clonotype was seen only a few times. The V call is TRBV19, the J call TRBJ2-7; 9 nucleotides match TRBD2. This CDR3 spans 15 amino acids. Per germline, CDR1 LNHDA and CDR2 SQIVND (reference sequence). The J segment lost 0 bases and the V segment lost 5 bases, leaving 5 bases of the junction unmatched. CDR3 DNA: TGTGCCAGTAGTCGCGGGACTAGCACCTCCTACGAGCAGTACTTC. It encodes CASSRGTSTSYEQYF.

This sequence joins TRBV10-3 and TRBJ2-7; no reliable D call. This CDR3 is built from 14 residues. Per germline, CDR1 ENHRY and CDR2 SYGVKD. Trimming shortened V by 2 bases and J by 3 bases, and 11 bases separated the two germline ends. CDR3 region: CAISEDSVLYEQYF. The CDR3 DNA reads TGTGCCATCAGTGAGGACTCAGTCCTCTACGAGCAGTACTTC.